This T cell receptor beta chain derives from a study of blood T cell repertoires in COVID-19 (dated by TCRdb to 2018 to 2021). Broadly, across the study: Samples covering the acute and convalescent phases of COVID-19 were provided by collaborators in the United States, Italy and Spain. The material from the prospective study consisted of cDNA or gDNA derived from T cells, B-cell-depleted T cells, or PBMCs. The dataset comprised deeply sampled blood TCRbeta repertoires from subjects exposed to, actively infected with, or recovered from COVID-19. The repertoires were made available in a free public database intended to serve as a resource for research on the immune response to SARS-CoV-2. Samples came from the ongoing ImmuneRACE study (first 160 participants) plus 1,254 subjects from 6 global collaborators. Nearly every sample came with metadata listing a de-identified subject ID, COVID-19 status, age in years and sex. Where available, HLA class I and class II types were taken from metadata supplied by the sample provider and were not determined by assay-based typing.

Inclusive of the bounding cysteine and phenylalanine, the CDR3 is 15 residues long. Here the CDR3 DNA is all that survives: 45 bases in frame from base 1. From a lookup of the germline V gene (reference sequence), CDR1 and CDR2 are LGHDT and YNNKEL. V loses 0 bases, J loses 6 bases, and the germline ends lie 12 bases apart. In Seattle, one collaborating source enrolled patients while the infection was active and tracked those patients longitudinally over the course of disease. Whole blood was collected in K2EDTA tubes by collaborating institutions according to the institutions' own protocols. For TCRbeta analysis, collaborators shipped samples in one of three forms: frozen whole blood, isolated PBMCs, or DNA extracted from either of those sample types. The immunoSEQ Assay, a bias-controlled multiplex PCR, was used to amplify TCRbeta CDR3 regions from genomic DNA. As for how the authors treated the data: Within the assay, amplification of reference gene primers was used to estimate how many nucleated cells each sample contained. Sequence reads were collapsed and filtered to measure the absolute abundance of every unique TCRbeta CDR3 rearrangement. For each sample, productive Simpson clonality was calculated as the square root of Simpson's diversity index across productive rearrangements. TCRdb retrieved this table from immuneACCESS and kept in-frame rearrangements only. Not all clones are present; in checked studies, unresolved V genes account for under half, and no reason is known for the remainder. For V, J and clone size, that table is used; D and trimming come from the DNA. Across this sample there are a few hundred thousand clones, with 82% seen only once. The top ten clones comprise 7.5% to 9.5% of the sample.

The paper as a whole reports these results and caveats: The amount of clinical and demographic metadata varied by source and participant and was provided uncurated.

About this clone itself: Its binding antigen is unknown. Base qualities are not provided; no much larger clone lies one nucleotide away.

The V gene is TRBV3-1 (or the pseudogene TRBV3-2) and the J gene is TRBJ1-5; TRBD1 is a possible D gene, resting on 6 matching bases. This TCR was recovered from a woman at least 80 years old with COVID-19, enrolled during active disease. Sequencing was done on a sample of peripheral blood. DNA sequence: TGTGCCAGCAGCCAAGATTCGGGGGGCGGTCAGCCCCAGCATTTT. Protein translation: CASSQDSGGGQPQHF.